This is a list of T cell receptor beta chains from one sample in a study of identical twins. TCRdb re-analysed the 5' RACE reads in MiXCR, keeping a single row per CDR3 protein. The sample has hundreds of thousands of distinct CDR3 sequences; 8.6% are singletons. A further study also used this sample, focusing on yellow fever vaccine responses in identical twins.

Sequenced input: PBMCs. Receptor source: a young woman in good health. CDR3s include the opening cysteine and the closing phenylalanine or tryptophan. The D gene is left open where the match is weak. Expanded clones are given a class, and other clones once, few, many or no size at all.

v_call: TRBV4-2; clone_size: .; d_call: .; j_call: TRBJ2-7; cdr3_nt: TGTGCCAGCAGCCAAGGTCCCAAGGGGGGGGTCTCCTACGAGCAGTACTTC; cdr3_aa: CASSQGPKGGVSYEQYF
v_call: TRBV27; clone_size: few; d_call: TRBD1; j_call: TRBJ2-3; cdr3_nt: TGTGCCAGCAAAGACAGGGGGGCAGATACGCAGTATTTT; cdr3_aa: CASKDRGADTQYF
v_call: TRBV7-6; clone_size: few; d_call: .; j_call: TRBJ2-5; cdr3_nt: TGTGCCAGCAGCCAACTTTACAGAGGACAAGAGACCCAGTACTTC; cdr3_aa: CASSQLYRGQETQYF
v_call: TRBV6-2/TRBV6-3; clone_size: few; d_call: TRBD1; j_call: TRBJ2-7; cdr3_nt: TGTGCCAGCAGAACTACCGGGACAGGGGCGTACGAGCAGTACTTC; cdr3_aa: CASRTTGTGAYEQYF
v_call: TRBV29-1; clone_size: .; d_call: .; j_call: TRBJ1-1; cdr3_nt: TGCAGCGTGCGGGGGACTGAAGCTTTCTTT; cdr3_aa: CSVRGTEAFF
v_call: TRBV4-3; clone_size: many; d_call: .; j_call: TRBJ2-1; cdr3_nt: TGCGCCAGCAGCCAAGGAGGGGGAGGGATAAGTGAGCAGTTCTTC; cdr3_aa: CASSQGGGGISEQFF
v_call: TRBV10-3; clone_size: few; d_call: .; j_call: TRBJ2-5; cdr3_nt: TGTGCCATCAGTGAAGGGGAGACCCAGTACTTC; cdr3_aa: CAISEGETQYF
v_call: TRBV6-1; clone_size: .; d_call: TRBD1; j_call: TRBJ2-6; cdr3_nt: TGTGCCAGCTCCAACAAGGGACAGGCCTCTGGGGCCAACGTCCTGACTTTC; cdr3_aa: CASSNKGQASGANVLTF
v_call: TRBV25-1; clone_size: .; d_call: TRBD1; j_call: TRBJ2-7; cdr3_nt: TGTGCCAGCAGTGACCCGGGACAGGGGAAGCCCTACGAGCAGTACTTC; cdr3_aa: CASSDPGQGKPYEQYF
v_call: TRBV20-1; clone_size: .; d_call: TRBD1; j_call: TRBJ2-1; cdr3_nt: TGCAGTGCTAGAGATCCCGAGACAGGGACGTACAATGAGCAGTTCTTC; cdr3_aa: CSARDPETGTYNEQFF
v_call: TRBV27; clone_size: .; d_call: TRBD1; j_call: TRBJ2-4; cdr3_nt: TGTGCCAGCAGGGACAGGTCTCTAGCCAAAAACATTCAGTACTTC; cdr3_aa: CASRDRSLAKNIQYF
v_call: TRBV11-2; clone_size: .; d_call: .; j_call: TRBJ2-3; cdr3_nt: TGTGCCAGCAGCCGGACCGAGAGGGTCACAGATACGCAGTATTTT; cdr3_aa: CASSRTERVTDTQYF
v_call: TRBV10-3; clone_size: .; d_call: .; j_call: TRBJ2-7; cdr3_nt: TGTGCCATCAGTGGAAGTCCCTCTGGCTACGAGCAGTACTTC; cdr3_aa: CAISGSPSGYEQYF
v_call: TRBV3-1; clone_size: .; d_call: .; j_call: TRBJ1-1; cdr3_nt: TGTGCCAGCAGCCTCAGATTGGAGGGGGCTGAAGCTTTCTTT; cdr3_aa: CASSLRLEGAEAFF
v_call: TRBV6-1; clone_size: many; d_call: TRBD2; j_call: TRBJ2-1; cdr3_nt: TGTGCCAGCAGTAAGACTAGCGGGCGAAACAATGAGCAGTTCTTC; cdr3_aa: CASSKTSGRNNEQFF
v_call: TRBV5-1; clone_size: .; d_call: .; j_call: TRBJ1-2; cdr3_nt: TGCGCCAGCAATTTGGGTGGCGCGCCCAACTATGGCTACACCTTC; cdr3_aa: CASNLGGAPNYGYTF
v_call: TRBV18; clone_size: .; d_call: TRBD2; j_call: TRBJ2-5; cdr3_nt: TGTGCCAGCTCACCAACCGCGAGACTAGCGGGGTACGAGACCCAGTACTTC; cdr3_aa: CASSPTARLAGYETQYF
v_call: TRBV11-2; clone_size: .; d_call: .; j_call: TRBJ2-1; cdr3_nt: TGTGCCAGCAGCTTAGGGGCCGTTGGGGGAGGCAATGAGCAGTTCTTC; cdr3_aa: CASSLGAVGGGNEQFF
v_call: TRBV27; clone_size: few; d_call: .; j_call: TRBJ1-6; cdr3_nt: TGTGCCAGCAGTTATGAGGGTAATTCACCCCTCCACTTT; cdr3_aa: CASSYEGNSPLHF
v_call: TRBV7-8; clone_size: many; d_call: TRBD2; j_call: TRBJ2-5; cdr3_nt: TGTGCCAGCAGCCTCCACGAGGGGGGTAGCGGGGATCAAGAGACCCAGTACTTC; cdr3_aa: CASSLHEGGSGDQETQYF
v_call: TRBV11-2; clone_size: .; d_call: .; j_call: TRBJ2-2; cdr3_nt: .; cdr3_aa: CASSTSGAGELFF
v_call: TRBV6-2/TRBV6-3; clone_size: few; d_call: TRBD2; j_call: TRBJ2-7; cdr3_nt: TGTGCCAGCAGTTCCACGACTAGCGGGAGCCTTTACGAGCAGTACTTC; cdr3_aa: CASSSTTSGSLYEQYF
v_call: TRBV7-9; clone_size: few; d_call: TRBD2; j_call: TRBJ2-7; cdr3_nt: TGTGCCAGCAGCTTAGCGGCGGGAGTACAATACGAGCAGTACTTC; cdr3_aa: CASSLAAGVQYEQYF
v_call: TRBV24-1; clone_size: .; d_call: TRBD2; j_call: TRBJ2-1; cdr3_nt: TGTGCCACCAGTGACCCCGGGACTAGCGACAGCTCCTACAATGAGCAGTTCTTC; cdr3_aa: CATSDPGTSDSSYNEQFF
v_call: TRBV19; clone_size: .; d_call: TRBD1; j_call: TRBJ2-3; cdr3_nt: TGTGCCAGTAGTACGACAGGGGGCAGGAGCGCAGATACGCAGTATTTT; cdr3_aa: CASSTTGGRSADTQYF
v_call: TRBV11-2; clone_size: many; d_call: TRBD1; j_call: TRBJ2-1; cdr3_nt: TGTGCCAGCAGACAAGGGACAGGGGACTACAATGAGCAGTTCTTC; cdr3_aa: CASRQGTGDYNEQFF
v_call: TRBV11-2; clone_size: .; d_call: .; j_call: TRBJ2-7; cdr3_nt: TGTGCCAGCAGCTTAATATCGTCCTCGCTCCACGAGCAGTACTTC; cdr3_aa: CASSLISSSLHEQYF
v_call: TRBV4-3; clone_size: many; d_call: .; j_call: TRBJ2-7; cdr3_nt: TGCGCCAGCAGCCAAGATCCAGGGAGAGAGCAGTACTTC; cdr3_aa: CASSQDPGREQYF
v_call: TRBV7-2; clone_size: few; d_call: TRBD2; j_call: TRBJ2-7; cdr3_nt: TGTGCCAGCAGCTTCCAAATGGGACTAGCGGGAGCCGAGCAGTACTTC; cdr3_aa: CASSFQMGLAGAEQYF
v_call: TRBV7-9; clone_size: .; d_call: .; j_call: TRBJ2-7; cdr3_nt: TGTGCCAGCAGCGGGGGGCTCTCCTACGAGCAGTACTTC; cdr3_aa: CASSGGLSYEQYF
v_call: TRBV9; clone_size: few; d_call: .; j_call: TRBJ2-3; cdr3_nt: TGTGCCAGCAGCGTAGCTTTCGGGGGGCCAACAGATACGCAGTATTTT; cdr3_aa: CASSVAFGGPTDTQYF
v_call: TRBV20-1; clone_size: .; d_call: TRBD2; j_call: TRBJ2-5; cdr3_nt: TGCAGTGCTAGAGATATAGCGGGGCCCCAAGAGACCCAGTACTTC; cdr3_aa: CSARDIAGPQETQYF
v_call: TRBV2; clone_size: many; d_call: .; j_call: TRBJ2-1; cdr3_nt: TGTGCCAGCAGTGATCGATTTGGACTCCAGTTCTTC; cdr3_aa: CASSDRFGLQFF
v_call: TRBV12-3/TRBV12-4; clone_size: .; d_call: TRBD2; j_call: TRBJ2-5; cdr3_nt: TGTGCCAGCAGCGGGACTAGCGGTGGGGAGACCCAGTACTTC; cdr3_aa: CASSGTSGGETQYF
v_call: TRBV25-1; clone_size: many; d_call: .; j_call: TRBJ1-4; cdr3_nt: TGTGCCAGCAGTGAGTGGGCCACAGGGAATGAAAAACTGTTTTTT; cdr3_aa: CASSEWATGNEKLFF
v_call: TRBV6-2/TRBV6-3; clone_size: many; d_call: TRBD2; j_call: TRBJ2-1; cdr3_nt: TGTGCCAGCACCGGGGGGAGCTCCTACAATGAGCAGTTCTTC; cdr3_aa: CASTGGSSYNEQFF
v_call: TRBV5-1; clone_size: .; d_call: TRBD1; j_call: TRBJ2-7; cdr3_nt: TGCGCCAGCAGTACGGGACAGGTGAGCGTGCAGTACTTC; cdr3_aa: CASSTGQVSVQYF
v_call: TRBV6-5; clone_size: .; d_call: .; j_call: TRBJ2-7; cdr3_nt: TGTGCCAGCAGTTACTCGACCCCGAAAAGCTCCTACGAGCAGTACTTC; cdr3_aa: CASSYSTPKSSYEQYF
v_call: TRBV28; clone_size: few; d_call: .; j_call: TRBJ2-2; cdr3_nt: TGTGCCAGCCTCCAGGGTGGGCGCACCGGGGAGCTGTTTTTT; cdr3_aa: CASLQGGRTGELFF
v_call: TRBV14; clone_size: .; d_call: .; j_call: TRBJ2-7; cdr3_nt: TGTGCCATCCATCCGGGGTTAACTTACGAGCAGTACTTC; cdr3_aa: CAIHPGLTYEQYF
v_call: TRBV27; clone_size: few; d_call: .; j_call: TRBJ2-5; cdr3_nt: TGTGCCAGCAGTTTATACCCAGGGGCCGGGGAGACCCAGTACTTC; cdr3_aa: CASSLYPGAGETQYF
v_call: TRBV3-1; clone_size: few; d_call: .; j_call: TRBJ2-7; cdr3_nt: TGTGCCAGCAGCCTCTCGGCGGCAACCTACGAGCAGTACTTC; cdr3_aa: CASSLSAATYEQYF